The source of this TCR beta chain is a study of T cell changes during pregnancy in multiple sclerosis. Using immunoSEQ multiplex PCR, the repertoire was profiled, and TCRdb retains in-frame clones only, with some absent. Here the sample spans 50,000 to 65,000 clones, less than 95% being singletons. This CDR3 is built from 16 residues. Germline loops: CDR1 LNHDA, CDR2 SQIVND (reference sequence). V lost 1 base and J 4 bases, leaving 14 bases between the germline ends. Sequences were derived from peripheral blood, sampled in the third trimester of pregnancy. This TCR was recovered from a female donor in good health, enrolled as a control in a pregnancy study. The chain employs TRBV19 and TRBJ1-5; D gene uncertain. As DNA, the CDR3 is TGTGCCAGTAGTATAGGTGGAGGGCCGAGTAATCAGCCCCAGCATTTT. Amino acid sequence: CASSIGGGPSNQPQHF.